The sequence of this TCR beta chain was determined in a study of control samples from healthy donors and cancer patients. Data came from immunoSEQ multiplex PCR; TCRdb stores just in-frame clones and leaves some out. The sample shows approximately 60,000 clones, 91% of them seen only once. The TCR comes from a man aged 25-40 years with colorectal cancer. Sequences were obtained from PBMCs.

Here the CDR3 reads CASSYRDNAEAFF. Written as DNA, the CDR3 is TGTGCCAGCAGTTACCGGGACAATGCTGAAGCTTTCTTT. J is TRBJ1-1 and V is TRBV6-2 or TRBV6-3; weak D call: TRBD1 (6 bases). Trimming left V 2 bases short and J 6 bases short, with 10 bases between. Germline CDR1 reads MNHEY; CDR2 reads SVGEGT. This CDR3 is built from 13 residues.